This T cell receptor beta chain stems from a study of blood T cell repertoires in COVID-19 (dated by TCRdb to about 2020). In the study overall: Samples from collaborators originated in the United States, Italy and Spain and spanned both the acute and convalescent phases of COVID-19. The material from the prospective study consisted of cDNA or gDNA derived from T cells, B-cell-depleted T cells, or PBMCs. Subjects who had been exposed to COVID-19, were actively infected with it, or had recovered from it provided the deeply sampled blood TCRbeta repertoires that made up the dataset. The repertoires were released in a freely available public database intended as a resource for research on the immune response to SARS-CoV-2. Samples came from the ongoing ImmuneRACE study (first 160 participants) plus 1,254 subjects from 6 global collaborators. Nearly every sample came with metadata listing a de-identified subject ID, COVID-19 status, age in years and sex. HLA class I and class II types, where available, came from metadata supplied by the sample provider rather than from assay-based typing.

About this clone: Its specific antigen is unknown. No quality values exist for individual bases; no much larger clone is one base distant.

What the work shows at the level of the full study, not this receptor alone: How much clinical and demographic metadata was included differed by source and by participant, and the metadata was provided uncurated.

TCRbeta CDR3 regions were amplified from genomic DNA using the immunoSEQ Assay, a bias-controlled multiplex PCR. From the authors' description of their analysis: Nucleated cell counts per sample were estimated from amplification of reference gene primers within the assay. Sequence reads were collapsed and filtered to measure the absolute abundance of every unique TCRbeta CDR3 rearrangement. For each sample, productive Simpson clonality was calculated as the square root of Simpson's diversity index across productive rearrangements. What TCRdb holds here is the immuneACCESS table cut down to in-frame rearrangements. Part of the clones is not present; checked against another copy, under half of the missing clones reflect an unresolved V gene, and the others are unexplained. That table is the source of V, J and clone size, and D and trimming were worked out from the DNA. Present in this sample are some 400,000 clones, around 87% of which were seen just once. The top ten hold around 6.3% of the sample.

Whole blood was collected in K2EDTA tubes by collaborating institutions according to the institutions' own protocols. For TCRbeta analysis, collaborators shipped samples in one of three forms: frozen whole blood, isolated PBMCs, or DNA extracted from either of those sample types. The receptor was isolated from a man between 18 and 35 years old with active or convalescent COVID-19. Sequencing was done on a sample of peripheral blood.

CDR3 loop: CASSQKGDRDNYEQYF. The sequence in DNA is TGTGCCAGCAGCCAGAAAGGGGACAGGGACAACTACGAGCAGTACTTC. This sequence uses TRBV11-2 and TRBJ2-7; TRBD1 fits 9 bases in the junction. The germline V and J ends show losses of 5 bases and 3 bases respectively, and no gene match explains 11 bases of the junction. Including the terminal cysteine and phenylalanine, the CDR3 comprises 16 residues. Only CDR3 DNA remains: 48 bases, in frame from the first base. CDR1 SGHAT and CDR2 FQNNGV are derived from the germline V gene.